This TCR beta chain is from a study of shared clonotypes between healthy human individuals. Sequencing used immunoSEQ multiplex PCR; TCRdb keeps in-frame clones, though not all of them. Of 1,400,000 or so clones listed, about 98.5% were seen once; the top ten hold 0.36%. The sequence was collected from a man aged 25 to 40 in good health. What was sequenced was naive CD4+ T cells sorted from blood. Subset denoted: CD45RA+ positively selected.

The CDR3 sequence: CASSREGGYGYTF. The CDR3 DNA reads TGTGCCAGCAGTAGGGAGGGAGGGTATGGCTACACCTTC. The gene calls are TRBV2 and TRBJ1-2, with no clear D. The CDR3 loop spans 13 amino acids. V shed 5 bases and J shed 5 bases, with 12 bases lying between them. Germline CDR1 reads SNHLY; CDR2 reads FYNNEI.